Below, 30 T cell receptor beta chains from the same sample are listed, as sequenced in a study of cytomegalovirus exposure and HLA in healthy donors. The data were produced by immunoSEQ multiplex PCR, yet TCRdb's version contains in-frame clones alone and is incomplete. The table includes about 150,000 clones, 75% to 90% detected once. Sequenced: PBMCs. These receptors originate from a man between 18 and 35 years old in good health and CMV-seropositive.

The chain has TRBV6-6 and TRBJ1-6, with D unclear. The CDR3 runs to 15 residues. The germline gives CDR1 MNHNY, CDR2 SVGAGI (reference sequence). Trimming cost V 0 bases and J 5 bases, with 8 bases left between them. CDR3 DNA sequence: TGTGCCAGCAGTTACTCAGGCGGGGATAATTCACCCCTCCACTTT. Translating it yields CASSYSGGDNSPLHF.

The V gene is TRBV4-3, the J gene TRBJ2-4, with 13 bases matching TRBD2. Trimming cost V 3 bases and J 0 bases; bases outside gene matches: 5. Germline V lookup: CDR1 LGHNA, CDR2 YSLEER. The CDR3 extends over 18 amino acids. This CDR3 reads CASSHGLAGDLAKNIQYF. CDR3 DNA: TGCGCCAGCAGCCACGGACTAGCGGGGGACCTAGCCAAAAACATTCAGTACTTC.

The V gene is TRBV18, the J gene TRBJ1-1; D possibly corresponds to TRBD1 (6 bases). Germline V gene data show CDR1 as KGHSH and CDR2 as LQKENI. The CDR3 is made up of 15 amino acids. V was pared by 4 bases and J by 0 bases, with 12 bases between. The CDR3 DNA sequence: TGTGCCAGCTCACGACGACAGGCCCTGAACACTGAAGCTTTCTTT. This sequence encodes CASSRRQALNTEAFF.

The chain's CDR3 is CASSIAPSGRSSYEQYF. Here the CDR3 DNA reads TGTGCCAGTAGTATAGCCCCGAGCGGAAGGAGCTCCTACGAGCAGTACTTC. This sequence joins TRBV19 and TRBJ2-7; possible D gene TRBD2, 5 bases. There are 17 residues in the CDR3. The V end lost 1 base, the J end lost 0 bases, and 16 bases lay between the germline ends. Germline CDR1 reads LNHDA; CDR2 reads SQIVND (reference sequence).

The table lists this clone with a count of one. The chain combines TRBV4-3 with TRBJ2-2; no firm D call. The CDR3 is 16 residues long. V was trimmed by 0 bases and J by 0 bases, leaving 8 bases between them. CDR1 LGHNA and CDR2 YSLEER come from the germline V gene. The CDR3: CASSQDRIANTGELFF. DNA of the CDR3: TGCGCCAGCAGCCAAGACAGGATCGCGAACACCGGGGAGCTGTTTTTT.

The table lists this clone with a count of one. The gene calls are TRBV2 and TRBJ2-7; TRBD1 aligns across 8 bases. Germline CDR1 reads SNHLY; CDR2 reads FYNNEI. The V gene end was trimmed by 4 bases and the J gene end by 0 bases; junction bases not matched to a gene: 5. CDR3 length: 15 amino acids. The CDR3, as DNA: TGTGCCAGCAGTGCCCCACAGGGGGGCTCCTACGAGCAGTACTTC. The encoded protein is CASSAPQGGSYEQYF.

The rearrangement joins TRBV5-1 to TRBJ1-4; D gene uncertain. Germline V CDR1 and CDR2: SGHRS, YFSETQ. The CDR3 is made up of 14 amino acids. Deletions cut 0 bases from V and 7 bases from J, with 10 bases between. CDR3 region: CASSLGQTVEKLFF. The CDR3 nucleotides read TGCGCCAGCAGCTTGGGGCAAACAGTTGAAAAACTGTTTTTT.

The chain employs TRBV4-1 and TRBJ1-2, with D unresolved. The CDR3 runs to 13 residues. Germline CDR1 MGHRA, CDR2 YSYEKL. V was pared by 0 bases and J by 5 bases, with 7 bases between. Here the CDR3 DNA reads TGCGCCAGCAGCCAAGATCCTTCTTATGGCTACACCTTC. This sequence encodes CASSQDPSYGYTF.

This chain joins TRBV5-1 and TRBJ2-7, with 10 bases lining up with TRBD2. With V trimmed by 4 bases and J by 4 bases, 11 bases remained unmatched. This CDR3 comprises 16 residues. Germline CDR1 and CDR2: SGHRS and YFSETQ. DNA of the CDR3: TGCGCCAGCAGCCCACAGCTAGCGGGGGAGGCGTACGAGCAGTACTTC. Its translation: CASSPQLAGEAYEQYF.

The V gene is TRBV4-3, the J gene TRBJ2-3; 8 bases align to TRBD2. The CDR3 is made up of 17 amino acids. Germline V gene data show CDR1 as LGHNA and CDR2 as YSLEER. J gave up 5 bases and V 0 bases, and 10 bases lay outside the gene matches. The CDR3 region is CASSQDFTGGPEDTQYF. CDR3 DNA: TGCGCCAGCAGCCAAGATTTTACGGGGGGGCCAGAAGATACGCAGTATTTT.

The rearrangement joins TRBV4-3 to TRBJ1-2; 7 bases fit TRBD1. Germline V CDR1 and CDR2: LGHNA, YSLEER. The length of the CDR3 is 16 residues. The ends lost 0 bases at V and 2 bases at J; junction bases unmatched: 6. The CDR3 nucleotides read TGCGCCAGCAGCCAAGATCCGGGACAGTTCAACTATGGCTACACCTTC. This sequence encodes CASSQDPGQFNYGYTF.

The J gene is TRBJ1-5, the V gene TRBV18, with 7 bases fitting TRBD1. This CDR3 is 13 amino acids long. Germline lookup yields CDR1 KGHSH and CDR2 LQKENI. V lost 5 bases and J lost 5; bases outside the gene matches: 3. The CDR3 DNA reads TGTGCCAGCTCATACAGGGGCGATCAGCCCCAGCATTTT. It is translated as CASSYRGDQPQHF.

The chain is built from TRBV4-2 and TRBJ1-2; TRBD1 matches at 8 bases. Germline trimming cut 3 bases from V and 2 bases from J; bases unmatched to any gene: 8. The germline CDR1 and CDR2 sequences are LGHNA and YNFKEQ. CDR3 size: 16 residues. CDR3 sequence: CASSQGQVIENYGYTF. CDR3 DNA sequence: TGTGCCAGCAGCCAGGGACAGGTTATCGAGAACTATGGCTACACCTTC.

The chain joins TRBV6-5 to TRBJ2-7, with D hard to call. The V and J ends lost 0 bases and 3 bases respectively, with 9 bases between them. From germline, CDR1 is MNHEY and CDR2 SVGAGI. This CDR3 has 14 residues. The CDR3 DNA sequence: TGTGCCAGCAGTTACTCGGGCAATGGCTACGAGCAGTACTTC. Translating it yields CASSYSGNGYEQYF.

The gene calls are TRBV7-9 and TRBJ2-4; 9 bases fit TRBD1. CDR1 and CDR2 (germline): SEHNR, FQNEAQ (reference sequence). V trimming: 5 bases; J trimming: 0 bases; junction bases outside the gene matches: 2. The CDR3 has 15 residues. The CDR3: CASSGQGIAKNIQYF. The CDR3 bases are TGTGCCAGCAGCGGACAGGGGATAGCCAAAAACATTCAGTACTTC.

The rearrangement links TRBV6-6 to TRBJ2-1, with 8 bases matching TRBD1. Germline-derived CDR1 and CDR2 are MNHNY and SVGAGI (reference sequence). The ends lost 2 bases at V and 5 bases at J; junction bases unmatched: 8. The CDR3 spans 16 residues. The CDR3 loop reads CASSYTGQGANNEQFF. The CDR3 DNA is TGTGCCAGCAGTTACACCGGACAGGGAGCGAACAATGAGCAGTTCTTC.

The chain joins TRBV18 to TRBJ2-5, with D unclear. Per germline, CDR1 KGHSH and CDR2 LQKENI. The length of the CDR3 is 13 residues. Trimming left V 3 bases short and J 1 base short, with 6 bases between. The CDR3 DNA reads TGTGCCAGCTCACCCCCCTCCCAAGAGACCCAGTACTTC. This gives the protein CASSPPSQETQYF.

V and J are TRBV6-1 and TRBJ1-1, with TRBD1 as a possible D gene (6 bases). Per the germline V gene, CDR1 is MNHNS and CDR2 is SASEGT. V dropped 4 bases and J dropped 12 bases, with 21 bases sitting between them. The CDR3 covers 14 residues. The CDR3 loop is CASSGGKGVARTFF. The CDR3 DNA sequence: TGTGCCAGCAGTGGGGGGAAGGGGGTCGCTCGGACTTTCTTT.

The rearrangement uses TRBV5-4 and TRBJ2-5, with D possibly matching TRBD1 (6 bases). The ends were cut back, 2 bases at V and 7 bases at J, with 15 bases in the middle. The CDR3 is 14 amino acids. CDR1 and CDR2 from the germline V gene are SGHNT and YYREEE (reference sequence). CDR3 protein: CASSLSGHYMTQYF. The CDR3 DNA reads as TGTGCCAGCAGCTTATCGGGACATTATATGACCCAGTACTTC.

The rearrangement joins TRBV25-1 to TRBJ2-1, with 8 bases matching TRBD1. V shed 6 bases, J shed 5 bases, and the junction held 9 bases outside the gene matches. Germline lookup yields CDR1 MGHDK and CDR2 SYGVNS. The CDR3 has 15 amino acids. The CDR3: CASRLGTGGDNEQFF. The DNA of the CDR3 is TGTGCCAGCAGACTCGGGACAGGTGGGGACAATGAGCAGTTCTTC. The variable domain in full, completed from reference TRBV25-1 and TRBJ2-1, reads EADIYQTPRYLVIGTGKKITLECSQTMGHDKMYWYQQDPGMELHLIHYSYGVNSTEKGDLSSESTVSRIRTEHFPLTLESARPSHTSQYLCASRLGTGGDNEQFFGPGTRLTVL.

This clone occurred once. The genes are TRBV14 and TRBJ2-2; 7 bases map to TRBD1. The CDR3 loop spans 16 amino acids. Trimming took 1 base from V and 6 from J; bases not matched to a gene: 8. Germline CDR1 and CDR2: SGHDN and FVKESK. The CDR3 spells CASSQVTGKSPGELFF. As DNA, the CDR3 is TGTGCCAGCAGCCAAGTGACAGGGAAGTCACCCGGGGAGCTGTTTTTT.

The chain is built from TRBV5-1 and TRBJ2-2, with a possible D match to TRBD2 (6 bases). V was clipped by 0 bases and J by 0 bases, with 6 bases between them. This CDR3 spans 15 amino acids. CDR1 is SGHRS, CDR2 YFSETQ, per germline. The CDR3 spells CASSLGRANTGELFF. The CDR3 coding sequence is TGCGCCAGCAGCTTGGGGAGGGCGAACACCGGGGAGCTGTTTTTT.

The rearrangement uses TRBV7-3 and TRBJ1-1; 9 nucleotides line up with TRBD1. This CDR3 is 15 amino acids long. V lost 6 bases and J lost 2; bases outside the gene matches: 7. The V gene's germline CDR1 is SGHTA and CDR2 FQGTGA. The chain's CDR3 is CASRTWTGENTEAFF. The CDR3 DNA reads as TGTGCCAGCAGAACATGGACAGGGGAAAACACTGAAGCTTTCTTT.

The chain combines TRBV27 with TRBJ2-7; 9 bases agree with TRBD1. Germline CDR1 reads MNHEY; CDR2 reads SMNVEV (reference sequence). This CDR3 has 13 amino acids. The ends lost 6 bases at V and 3 bases at J; junction bases unmatched: 3. The CDR3 coding sequence is TGTGCCAGCAGACGGACAGGGGTCTACGAGCAGTACTTC. Translating it yields CASRRTGVYEQYF.

The chain employs TRBV18 and TRBJ1-1; no reliable D call. CDR1 KGHSH and CDR2 LQKENI come from the germline V gene. There are 14 residues in the CDR3. V was pared by 3 bases and J by 4 bases, with 12 bases between. The CDR3 loop is CASSPDGLGTEAFF. The CDR3 coding sequence is TGTGCCAGCTCACCTGACGGGTTGGGCACTGAAGCTTTCTTT.

CDR3 amino acids: CASSPTGANEQFF. CDR3 bases: TGTGCCAGCAGCCCCACAGGGGCCAATGAGCAGTTCTTC. The chain has TRBV11-2 and TRBJ2-1; 7 nucleotides align to TRBD1. This CDR3 contains 13 residues. With V trimmed by 5 bases and J by 6 bases, 4 bases remained unmatched. Germline CDR1 SGHAT, CDR2 FQNNGV.

V and J are TRBV27 and TRBJ2-7; tentative D call: TRBD1 (5 bases). In germline, CDR1 is MNHEY, CDR2 SMNVEV (reference sequence). Deletions cut 5 bases from V and 2 bases from J, with 16 bases between. The CDR3 totals 15 residues. CDR3 bases: TGTGCCAGCAGTGAAGGTGGACACCTAACCTACGAGCAGTACTTC. Translated: CASSEGGHLTYEQYF.

The CDR3 DNA follows: TGTGCCAGCAGCCCACGAGCGGGAGATCTGATGGACGAGCAGTACTTC. Translation: CASSPRAGDLMDEQYF. The rearrangement links TRBV11-2 to TRBJ2-7; 8 bases match TRBD2. From germline, CDR1 is SGHAT and CDR2 FQNNGV. The CDR3 is 16 amino acids. The trim removed 5 bases at V and 5 bases at J, leaving 14 bases unmatched.

This chain uses TRBV18 with TRBJ1-5, with TRBD1 matching 10 bases. The CDR3 sequence is 16 residues long. V gave up 6 bases and J gave up 7 bases; unmatched junction bases: 12. The germline V gene has CDR1 KGHSH and CDR2 LQKENI. DNA of the CDR3: TGTGCCAGCTCCCCAGATCGGACAGGGGGTCAACAGCCCCAGCATTTT. Encoded protein: CASSPDRTGGQQPQHF. The variable domain in full, completed from reference TRBV18 and TRBJ1-5, reads NAGVMQNPRHLVRRRGQEARLRCSPMKGHSHVYWYRQLPEEGLKFMVYLQKENIIDESGMPKERFSAEFPKEGPSILRIQQVVRGDSAAYFCASSPDRTGGQQPQHFGDGTRLSIL.

The rearrangement joins TRBV4-3 to TRBJ1-3; 8 nucleotides align to TRBD1. Germline V gene data show CDR1 as LGHNA and CDR2 as YSLEER. The CDR3 spans 15 residues. The ends lost 0 bases at V and 8 bases at J; junction bases unmatched: 6. CDR3 residues: CASSQENRGIDTIYF. As DNA, the CDR3 is TGCGCCAGCAGCCAAGAGAACAGGGGGATAGACACCATATATTTT.